This passage covers 17 T cell receptor beta chains from one sample sequenced in a study of blood T cell repertoires in COVID-19. The repertoire was sequenced with immunoSEQ multiplex PCR; TCRdb's copy has only in-frame clones and lacks some. The sample includes roughly 250,000 clones, approximately 90% of them seen just once. Sequencing used peripheral blood. These receptors all stem from a man in his fifties or sixties who had recovered from COVID-19.

V usage is TRBV6-1 and J usage is TRBJ2-7; unclear D gene. Germline assignment: CDR1 MNHNS and CDR2 SASEGT. V was trimmed by 0 bases and J by 3 bases, leaving 12 bases between them. The CDR3 is 15 residues long. The CDR3 here is CASSEALNSNYEQYF. CDR3 nucleotide sequence: TGTGCCAGCAGTGAAGCGCTAAACAGTAACTACGAGCAGTACTTC.

The chain employs TRBV7-2 and TRBJ1-1; possible D gene TRBD1, 5 bases. Germline loops: CDR1 SGHTA, CDR2 FQGNSA. The CDR3 consists of 14 residues. V lost 1 base and J lost 4, with 10 bases in between. The CDR3 spells CASSLVGGGTEAFF. DNA of the CDR3: TGTGCCAGCAGCTTAGTCGGGGGAGGCACTGAAGCTTTCTTT.

The chain recombines TRBV9 with TRBJ2-1; weak D call: TRBD2 (5 bases). The CDR3 is made up of 15 amino acids. Germline CDR1 is SGDLS and CDR2 is YYNGEE. V was pared by 3 bases and J by 5 bases, with 15 bases between. The CDR3 is CASSAASNGNNEQFF. CDR3 coding DNA: TGTGCCAGCAGCGCCGCTAGTAACGGGAACAATGAGCAGTTCTTC.

The chain joins TRBV23-1 to TRBJ2-7; D is possibly TRBD1 (6 bases). TRBV23-1 is treated as an ORF (open reading frame) with a function not yet certain. The CDR3 sequence is 17 residues long. Trimming took off 7 bases at V and 4 bases at J, with 26 bases between the two ends. In DNA form, the CDR3 reads TGCGCCAGCAACTACAACCCGGGACGACAGGAAGGGTACGAGCAGTACTTC. Translation gives CASNYNPGRQEGYEQYF.

This sequence joins TRBV10-3 and TRBJ1-4; the match to TRBD1 covers 9 bases. Germline CDR1 ENHRY, CDR2 SYGVKD. The CDR3 is 15 amino acids. The J segment lost 6 bases and the V segment lost 6 bases, leaving 8 bases of the junction unmatched. CDR3 loop: CAIRDSDRGYEKLFF. The CDR3 DNA reads as TGTGCCATCAGGGACTCGGACAGGGGATATGAAAAACTGTTTTTT.

Written as DNA, the CDR3 is TGTGCCAGCTCGCCCCCTCTAGCGGGGGGCAACGAGCAGTACGTC. The encoded protein is CASSPPLAGGNEQYV. The chain links TRBV3-1 (or the pseudogene TRBV3-2) to TRBJ2-7, with 11 bases aligning to TRBD2. V was clipped by 8 bases and J by 5 bases; unmatched bases: 11. Germline V gives CDR1 LGHDT, CDR2 YNNKEL (reference sequence). CDR3 size: 15 residues.

V is TRBV9 and J is TRBJ2-6; no definite D call. The CDR3 length is 15 residues. Trimming pared 0 bases from V and 2 bases from J, leaving 6 bases between. Germline CDR1 and CDR2: SGDLS and YYNGEE. The CDR3 spells CASSVDWPGANVLTF. The CDR3 DNA sequence: TGTGCCAGCAGCGTAGATTGGCCTGGGGCCAACGTCCTGACTTTC.

The chain employs TRBV10-3 and TRBJ2-3, with TRBD1 matching 7 bases. In germline, CDR1 is ENHRY, CDR2 SYGVKD. V was clipped by 3 bases and J by 0 bases; unmatched bases: 3. The CDR3 is made up of 15 amino acids. In DNA, the CDR3 is TGTGCCATCAGTGAATACAGGGGTAGCACAGATACGCAGTATTTT. It yields the protein CAISEYRGSTDTQYF.

The CDR3 sequence is CASARQGSLEQFF. DNA for the CDR3: TGCGCCAGCGCCCGACAGGGGTCTCTTGAGCAGTTCTTC. This sequence joins TRBV5-1 and TRBJ2-1, with TRBD1 matching 8 bases. Trimming took 7 bases from V and 9 from J; bases not matched to a gene: 9. Per the germline V gene, CDR1 is SGHRS and CDR2 is YFSETQ. The CDR3 runs to 13 residues.

This clone was seen many times. This chain joins TRBV30 and TRBJ1-6; D is possibly TRBD1 (6 bases). Germline CDR1 and CDR2: GTSNPN and SVGIG (reference sequence). The CDR3 is 15 residues long. Trimming removed 2 bases at V and 7 bases at J, with 15 bases between. The CDR3 sequence: CAWSLAGVRNSPLHF. DNA of the CDR3: TGTGCCTGGAGTCTGGCAGGGGTGAGAAATTCACCCCTCCACTTT.

This clone was recorded once. The J gene is TRBJ2-3, the V gene TRBV25-1; 7 nucleotides align to TRBD1. V shed 5 bases and J 2 bases; nucleotides not matched to a gene: 4. CDR1 is MGHDK and CDR2 is SYGVNS in the germline V gene. The CDR3 runs 14 residues. The CDR3: CASSPGQITDTQYF. The CDR3 DNA is TGTGCCAGCAGTCCGGGACAGATCACAGATACGCAGTATTTT.

This sequence joins TRBV27 and TRBJ2-2; D call uncertain. The CDR3 covers 13 residues. Looked up from germline, CDR1 is MNHEY and CDR2 is SMNVEV (reference sequence). V gave up 5 bases and J gave up 3 bases, with 7 bases separating them. CDR3 bases: TGTGCCAGCAGTCCCTTAGACACCGGGGAGCTGTTTTTT. Amino acid sequence: CASSPLDTGELFF.

This clone was seen a single time. The chain links TRBV4-2 to TRBJ1-2; 9 positions agree with TRBD1. The CDR3 has 16 residues. The germline gives CDR1 LGHNA, CDR2 YNFKEQ. V dropped 4 bases and J dropped 3; count of bases not matched to a gene: 9. The CDR3 sequence: CASSRSDRGGDYGYTF. The DNA for the CDR3 is TGTGCCAGCAGCCGATCAGACAGGGGGGGCGACTATGGCTACACCTTC.

The V call is TRBV3-1 (or the pseudogene TRBV3-2), the J call TRBJ1-1; D might be TRBD1 (6 bases). There are 13 residues in the CDR3. V lost 8 bases and J 3 bases, leaving 13 bases between the germline ends. Germline lookup yields CDR1 LGHDT and CDR2 YNNKEL (reference sequence). The chain's CDR3 is CASQRSGDTEAFF. DNA of the CDR3: TGTGCCAGCCAACGTTCAGGGGACACTGAAGCTTTCTTT.

The V and J genes are TRBV3-1 (or the pseudogene TRBV3-2) and TRBJ2-5; TRBD2 matches 8 bases. V was pared by 2 bases and J by 5 bases, with 7 bases of the junction left unmatched. CDR3 length: 15 amino acids. Germline CDR1 reads LGHDT; CDR2 reads YNNKEL (reference sequence). CDR3 loop: CASSQNRGGWETQYF. Here the CDR3 DNA reads TGTGCCAGCAGCCAAAATCGGGGGGGCTGGGAGACCCAGTACTTC.

V is TRBV24-1 and J is TRBJ1-5, with D possibly being TRBD1 (6 bases). This CDR3 has 16 residues. V was clipped by 4 bases and J by 2 bases, with 14 bases between them. CDR1 is KGHDR and CDR2 is SFDVKD in the germline V gene. The DNA of the CDR3 is TGTGCCACCAGTGAGAGCAGGGGTTCGGGCAATCAGCCCCAGCATTTT. This translates into CATSESRGSGNQPQHF.

V is TRBV5-4 and J is TRBJ1-2; perhaps TRBD1 as D (6 bases). The V end was cut by 4 bases, the J end by 1 base, with 17 bases between. The CDR3 is 16 residues long. CDR1 and CDR2 (germline): SGHNT, YYREEE (reference sequence). CDR3 bases: TGTGCCAGCAGCCGTTCCCCGGACAGATATAACTATGGCTACACCTTC. Residues: CASSRSPDRYNYGYTF.